The 19 T cell receptor beta chains given below trace back to one sample, sequenced in a study of monozygotic twins with inflammatory bowel disease. TCRdb reprocessed the 5' RACE reads, keeping one entry per CDR3 protein, no DNA. Its table records about 150,000 distinct CDR3 sequences. The sequenced sample consisted of blood. The receptors were sampled from a human donor with ulcerative colitis or Crohn's disease, or a healthy co-twin of an affected twin (not recorded which).

The rearrangement uses TRBV4-3 and TRBJ1-1. CDR3 length: 13 residues. Germline V gene data show CDR1 as LGHNA and CDR2 as YSLEER. The CDR3 loop reads CASSQVRRAEAFF.

The chain couples TRBV2 to TRBJ2-3; TCRdb designates TRBD2, a call that cannot be tested without DNA. The CDR3 extends over 15 amino acids. Germline assignment: CDR1 SNHLY and CDR2 FYNNEI. CDR3 protein: CASSVEGQVTDTQYF.

The chain employs TRBV5-1 and TRBJ2-5; the D call of TRBD2 rests on TCRdb alone, since no DNA is present to check it. The germline V gene encodes CDR1 SGHRS and CDR2 YFSETQ. The CDR3 spans 15 residues. The CDR3: CASSLDVAAQETQYF.

The chain links TRBV12-3 or TRBV12-4 to TRBJ2-1; TCRdb's assignment of TRBD2 cannot be checked, as there is no DNA. The CDR3 extends over 14 amino acids. CDR3 region: CASRGGGLAGEQFF.

The chain joins TRBV7-9 to TRBJ2-1. CDR1 SEHNR and CDR2 FQNEAQ come from the germline V gene (reference sequence). The CDR3 contains 13 residues. The CDR3 reads CASSLQLADEQFF.

The chain links TRBV7-2 to TRBJ2-2; TCRdb lists TRBD2, though no DNA is available to test this call. The germline CDR1 and CDR2 sequences are SGHTA and FQGNSA. The CDR3 is made up of 17 amino acids. The CDR3 loop reads CASSFGGGTSNTGELFF.

The V and J genes are TRBV24-1 and TRBJ2-1; TCRdb gives TRBD1 as the D gene, but with no DNA this cannot be confirmed. CDR3 length: 14 amino acids. Germline V gene data show CDR1 as KGHDR and CDR2 as SFDVKD. CDR3 sequence: CATSEPGSRNEQFF.

This chain links TRBV6-5 with TRBJ2-1; TCRdb returns TRBD1, unconfirmable since there is no DNA. The CDR3 covers 13 residues. Germline values: CDR1 MNHEY, CDR2 SVGAGI. CDR3 sequence reads: CASNVPGVNEQFF.

The V and J genes are TRBV9 and TRBJ2-1. CDR1 is SGDLS and CDR2 is YYNGEE in the germline V gene. The CDR3 contains 14 residues. The CDR3 spells CASSVNSVYNEQFF.

The chain joins TRBV7-2 to TRBJ2-7; TCRdb reports TRBD1, a call that lacks DNA to check it against. CDR1 is SGHTA, CDR2 FQGNSA, per germline. The CDR3 is made up of 15 amino acids. CDR3 sequence reads: CASSLGYRGLYEQYF.

The CDR3 loop is CASSLTSGTGNEQFF. V usage is TRBV12-3 or TRBV12-4 and J usage is TRBJ2-1; TCRdb selects TRBD2, and the lack of DNA leaves this call unchecked. This CDR3 is built from 15 residues.

The chain carries TRBV4-2 and TRBJ2-3; TCRdb calls TRBD1, which cannot be checked without DNA. The V gene's germline CDR1 is LGHNA and CDR2 YNFKEQ. The CDR3 is made up of 16 amino acids. Here the CDR3 reads CASSQDAQTSTDTQYF.

The chain is built from TRBV20-1 and TRBJ1-6; the TCRdb D gene call, TRBD1, has no DNA to confirm it. CDR1 is DFQATT and CDR2 is SNEGSKA in the germline V gene (reference sequence). The length of the CDR3 is 14 residues. CDR3 amino acids: CSAPKVVQGSPLHF.

The chain links TRBV4-1 to TRBJ1-5. Germline V CDR1 and CDR2: MGHRA, YSYEKL. The CDR3 consists of 14 residues. CDR3 protein: CASSQEFPNQPQHF.

The chain is built from TRBV5-1 and TRBJ2-2. This CDR3 comprises 15 residues. The germline CDR1 and CDR2 sequences are SGHRS and YFSETQ. The CDR3 loop is CASSLGTPNTGELFF.

V usage is TRBV6-1 and J usage is TRBJ1-1; TCRdb selects TRBD1, and the lack of DNA leaves this call unchecked. This CDR3 contains 15 residues. CDR1 is MNHNS and CDR2 is SASEGT in the germline V gene. This chain's CDR3 is CASRLKTGPNTEAFF.

The chain carries TRBV6-5 and TRBJ2-2; TCRdb indicates TRBD1, and absent DNA this call remains unverified. The CDR3 is 18 amino acids. Germline CDR1 MNHEY, CDR2 SVGAGI. CDR3 protein: CASSLRDRGFANTGELFF.

The chain carries TRBV5-1 and TRBJ2-7; the TCRdb call, TRBD2, lacks DNA for checking. Per germline, CDR1 SGHRS and CDR2 YFSETQ. The CDR3 sequence is 16 residues long. The CDR3 sequence: CASSLATLGGSYEQYF.

The chain recombines TRBV5-1 with TRBJ1-1; TCRdb gives TRBD1 as the D gene, but with no DNA this cannot be confirmed. Germline V lookup: CDR1 SGHRS, CDR2 YFSETQ. The length of the CDR3 is 15 residues. CDR3 residues: CASSWATGGKAEAFF.